This T cell receptor (beta chain) was observed in a study of control samples from healthy donors and cancer patients. CDR3 size: 15 residues. CDR1 SGHNT and CDR2 YYREEE come from the germline V gene (reference sequence). The V segment lost 3 bases and the J segment 5 bases; nucleotides outside the gene matches: 8. Clones were read by immunoSEQ multiplex PCR, and TCRdb kept only the in-frame ones, dropping some. This table holds more than 90,000 clones, roughly 91% found once. The clonotype originates from a man in his thirties or forties in good health. The chain links TRBV5-4 to TRBJ2-5; TRBD1 matches at 9 bases. The specimen sequenced was blood. The CDR3 loop reads CASSSRRTGEETQYF. In DNA form, the CDR3 reads TGTGCCAGCAGCTCACGCCGGACAGGGGAGGAGACCCAGTACTTC.